In this sample, the clone carrying this TCR beta chain turned up a few times. Antigen unknown. The sample belongs to a study of cytomegalovirus exposure and HLA in healthy donors. The CDR3 covers 16 residues. The V gene's germline CDR1 is SGHVS and CDR2 FQNEAQ. The V and J ends lost 0 bases and 1 base respectively, with 12 bases between them. The PCR employed 60 Vbeta primers together with 13 Jbeta primers. Method: immunoSEQ multiplex PCR; TCRdb's copy keeps in-frame clones and lacks some. The repertoire has about 100,000 clones, 75% of them found once; the top ten carry approximately 4.3%. Study-level points and caveats: A missense DCLRE1C variant was associated with V- and J-gene trimming of TCR beta chains in a later analysis, and an independent cohort replicated the association. An analysis done earlier found most TCR beta V segments productive about 90% or about 30% of the time. Researchers left out some V segments, among them TRBV6-2 and TRBV6-3, as indistinguishable.

The source is a woman aged 18 to 35 in good health and CMV-seropositive. The chain couples TRBV7-8 to TRBJ2-5; a possible D gene is TRBD1 (6 bases). Sample: PBMCs. The CDR3 loop reads CASSLALDSFQETQYF. The CDR3 region has the DNA TGTGCCAGCAGCTTAGCCTTGGACAGCTTCCAAGAGACCCAGTACTTC.